This T cell receptor beta chain was sequenced for a study of blood T cells in healthy people across ages. General observations from the study: Bulk PBMC profiling left naive and antigen-experienced comparisons inconclusive. CMV status of donors was unknown, possibly confounding expanded clonotype changes.

As to this clonotype: Antigen unknown.

Germline CDR1 and CDR2: LGHDT and YNNKEL (reference sequence). The CDR3 covers 18 residues. Trimming cost V 5 bases and J 8 bases, with 30 bases left between them. Per sample, no less than 5.5 micrograms of total RNA were extracted. The second PCR ran 7 to 11 cycles with a sample-barcoded 5' primer and J-beta primers. Every sample returned 2.5 million or more CDR3-containing paired-end reads. TCRdb passed the 5' RACE reads through MiXCR, listing each CDR3 protein once. This table holds some 1.5 million distinct CDR3 sequences, roughly 28% found once. J is TRBJ1-2 and V is TRBV3-1, with TRBD1 as a possible D gene (5 bases). This receptor was obtained from a woman aged 30 to 39 in good health. The sequenced sample was blood. The CDR3 region has the DNA TGTGCCAGCAGCTTCTGGACATCGGGCCAAGATTGGGGTGGAGGCTACACCTTC. This codes for CASSFWTSGQDWGGGYTF.